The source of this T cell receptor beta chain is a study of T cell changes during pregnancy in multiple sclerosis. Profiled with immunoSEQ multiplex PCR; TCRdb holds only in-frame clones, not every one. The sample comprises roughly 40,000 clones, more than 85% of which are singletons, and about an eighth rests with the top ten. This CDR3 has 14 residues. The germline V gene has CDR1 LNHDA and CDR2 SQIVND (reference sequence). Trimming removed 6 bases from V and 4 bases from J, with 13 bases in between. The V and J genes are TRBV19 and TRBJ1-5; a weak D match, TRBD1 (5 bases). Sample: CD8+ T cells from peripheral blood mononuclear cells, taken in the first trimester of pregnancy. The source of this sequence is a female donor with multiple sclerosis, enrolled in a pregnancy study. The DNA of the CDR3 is TGTGCCAGTAGGATGGGAGGGGCAAATCAGCCCCAGCATTTT. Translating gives CASRMGGANQPQHF.